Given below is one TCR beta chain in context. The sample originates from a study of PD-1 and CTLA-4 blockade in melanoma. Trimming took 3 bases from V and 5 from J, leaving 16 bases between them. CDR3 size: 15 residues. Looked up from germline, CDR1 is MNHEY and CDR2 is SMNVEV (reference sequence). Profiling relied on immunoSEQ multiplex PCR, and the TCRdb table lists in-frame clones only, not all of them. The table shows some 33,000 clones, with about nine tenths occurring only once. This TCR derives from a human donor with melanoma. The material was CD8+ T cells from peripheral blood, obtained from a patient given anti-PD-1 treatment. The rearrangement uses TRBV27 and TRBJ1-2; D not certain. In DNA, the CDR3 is TGTGCCAGCAGTTTTGGAGCGCGCGTAGGGTATGGCTACACCTTC. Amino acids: CASSFGARVGYGYTF.